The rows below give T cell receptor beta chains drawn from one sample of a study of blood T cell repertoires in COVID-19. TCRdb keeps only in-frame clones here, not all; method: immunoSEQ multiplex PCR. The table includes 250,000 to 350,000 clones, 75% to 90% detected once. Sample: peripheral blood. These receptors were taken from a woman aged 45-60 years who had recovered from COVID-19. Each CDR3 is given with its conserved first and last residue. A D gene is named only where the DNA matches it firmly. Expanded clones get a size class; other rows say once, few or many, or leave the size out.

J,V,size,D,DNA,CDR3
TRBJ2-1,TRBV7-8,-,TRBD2,TGTGCCAGCAGCCCCCTCCGACTAGCTGAAGAGTTCTTC,CASSPLRLAEEFF
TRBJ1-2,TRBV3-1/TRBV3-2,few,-,TGTGCCAGCCGTGGGAGTTATAACTATGGCTACACCTTC,CASRGSYNYGYTF
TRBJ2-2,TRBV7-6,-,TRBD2,TGTGCCAGCAGCCCCAGGGGACTAGCGGGACTTGGTGCTACCGGGGAGCTGTTTTTT,CASSPRGLAGLGATGELFF
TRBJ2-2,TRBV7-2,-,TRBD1,TGTGCCAGCAGCTTACAGGGGGCGCGTAACACCGGGGAGCTGTTTTTT,CASSLQGARNTGELFF
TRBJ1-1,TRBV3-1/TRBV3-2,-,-,TGTGCCAGCAGCCAAGAGCGGGGACTCCGGAACACTGAAGCTTTCTTT,CASSQERGLRNTEAFF
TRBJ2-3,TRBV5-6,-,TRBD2,TGTGCCAGCAGCTTGGGCCTAGCGGGCCGACTCATCCCCACAGATACGCAGTATTTT,CASSLGLAGRLIPTDTQYF
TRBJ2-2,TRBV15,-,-,TGTGCCACCAGCAGAGATCGGTTTAACACCGGGGAGCTGTTTTTT,CATSRDRFNTGELFF
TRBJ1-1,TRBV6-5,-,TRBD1,TGTGCCAGCAGTACACCAGGGGGCACTGAAGCTTTCTTT,CASSTPGGTEAFF
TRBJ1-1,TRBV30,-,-,TGTGCCTGGAGGTTCAGGGGTGACACTGAAGCTTTCTTT,CAWRFRGDTEAFF
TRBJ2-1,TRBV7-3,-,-,TGTGCCAGCAGCTTCGGCGGGTACAATGAGCAGTTCTTC,CASSFGGYNEQFF
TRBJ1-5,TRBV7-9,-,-,TGTGCCAGCAGCGACAGGAGGAATCAGCCCCAGCATTTT,CASSDRRNQPQHF
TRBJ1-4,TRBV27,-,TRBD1,TGTGCCAGCAGTTCGCGCCGGGACAGGAATGAAAAACTGTTTTTT,CASSSRRDRNEKLFF
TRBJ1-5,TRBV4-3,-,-,TGCGCCAGCAGCGTCAGGGAGGGACGGCGACCAAATAGCAATCAGCCCCAGCATTTT,CASSVREGRRPNSNQPQHF
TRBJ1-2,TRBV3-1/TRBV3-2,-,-,TGTGCCAGCAGCCAAGCAAGGGAGGGCGGCTACACCTTC,CASSQAREGGYTF
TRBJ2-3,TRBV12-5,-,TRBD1,TGTGCTAGTGGTTTAAGGGGACAGGGAGGAGATACGCAGTATTTT,CASGLRGQGGDTQYF
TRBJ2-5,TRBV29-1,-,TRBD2,TGCAGCGGACTAGCGGGGGCCTCAAGGGCCCAGTACTTC,CSGLAGASRAQYF
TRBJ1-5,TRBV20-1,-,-,TGCAGTGCTAGAGCGGGTCAGCCCCAGCATTTT,CSARAGQPQHF
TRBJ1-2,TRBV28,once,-,TGTGCCAGTTTAGGGCAGGGATTTACCTATGGCTACACCTTC,CASLGQGFTYGYTF
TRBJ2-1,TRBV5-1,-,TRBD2,TGCGCCAGCAGCCCAGGACTAGCGGGGGGACACAATAATGAGCAGTTCTTC,CASSPGLAGGHNNEQFF
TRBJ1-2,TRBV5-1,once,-,TGCGCCAGCAGCCCCCAGGGACTGACACAGACCCCCTGGGGCTACACCTTC,CASSPQGLTQTPWGYTF
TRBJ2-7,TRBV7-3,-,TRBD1,TGTGCCAGCAGCCCGACAGGGGGCACCTCCTACGAGCAGTACTTC,CASSPTGGTSYEQYF
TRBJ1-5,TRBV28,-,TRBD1,TGTGCCAGCAGTTTCCCGGGACAGTCTAATCAGCCCCAGCATTTT,CASSFPGQSNQPQHF
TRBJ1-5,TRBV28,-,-,TGTGCCAGCAGTTTAGCCGACAGGTACAATCAGCCCCAGCATTTT,CASSLADRYNQPQHF